This T cell receptor beta chain was captured in a study of T cell repertoires in cytomegalovirus infection. Study summary: Indications came from public TCR beta signatures; they pointed to CMV infection and to a matching HLA type.

V was cut by 6 bases and J by 0 bases, with 14 bases left in between. Germline lookup yields CDR1 SGHVS and CDR2 FQNEAQ. There are 16 residues in the CDR3. Study outcomes and limitations: There were HLA-C-restricted CMV-specific TCR beta clonotypes dominating the ex vivo response. Cumulative frequency (of public TCR beta family members) identified carriers of CMV plus the relevant HLA.

TCRdb ran MiXCR on the reads and lists one entry per CDR3 protein. The repertoire holds 160,000 or so distinct CDR3 sequences, with roughly 18% as singletons. Note on this clonotype: What it binds is unknown.

This clonotype was obtained from a human donor in good health (CMV status not recorded). Some clones in this sample may be carry-over from other donors' samples. The chain employs TRBV7-8 and TRBJ2-2; D uncertain. The sample consisted of CD8+ T cells from PBMCs. CDR3 in DNA: TGTGCCAGCAGTTACATCGTGTTACCGAACACCGGGGAGCTGTTTTTT. This translates into CASSYIVLPNTGELFF.